The 15 T cell receptor beta chains given below trace back to one sample, sequenced in a study of cytomegalovirus exposure and HLA in healthy donors. The PCR had 60 Vbeta and 13 Jbeta primers. Clones were read by immunoSEQ multiplex PCR, and TCRdb kept only the in-frame ones, dropping some. The sample has about 170,000 clones, approximately 81% seen once. Sequencing input: PBMCs. These receptors originate from a woman aged 18-29 years in good health and CMV-seronegative.

The chain employs TRBV5-6 and TRBJ2-1, with D unresolved. The germline V gene has CDR1 SGHDT and CDR2 YYEEEE. There are 13 residues in the CDR3. Trimming shortened V by 0 bases and J by 10 bases, and 11 bases separated the two germline ends. CDR3 protein: CASSLGSFGEQFF. Written as DNA, the CDR3 is TGTGCCAGCAGCTTGGGTAGCTTCGGAGAGCAGTTCTTC.

This clone was seen a few times. The rearrangement uses TRBV4-3 and TRBJ1-2, with D tentatively TRBD1 (5 bases). V was pared by 2 bases and J by 7 bases, with 17 bases between. This CDR3 has 15 amino acids. Germline CDR1 LGHNA, CDR2 YSLEER. The CDR3 spells CASSQSAGRGSGYTF. For the CDR3, the DNA is TGCGCCAGCAGCCAATCGGCGGGCCGGGGGAGTGGCTACACCTTC.

The chain uses TRBV6-1 and TRBJ2-5; 8 bases are a match to TRBD1. Per germline, CDR1 MNHNS and CDR2 SASEGT. V lost 1 base to trimming and J lost 5 bases; unmatched junction nucleotides: 6. The CDR3 consists of 15 residues. CDR3 amino acids: CASSEGTGSGETQYF. The CDR3 nucleotides are TGTGCCAGCAGTGAAGGGACAGGGAGCGGGGAGACCCAGTACTTC.

The CDR3 region is CSAKRNTEAFF. The CDR3 coding sequence is TGCAGTGCAAAGAGAAACACTGAAGCTTTCTTT. V and J are TRBV20-1 and TRBJ1-1; the D is unclear. The V gene's germline CDR1 is DFQATT and CDR2 SNEGSKA (reference sequence). The CDR3 covers 11 residues. V shed 6 bases and J shed 2 bases, with 7 bases lying between them.

The J gene is TRBJ2-1, the V gene TRBV29-1; no clear D. CDR1 and CDR2 from the germline V gene are SQVTM and ANQGSEA. The CDR3 totals 13 residues. Trimming removed 6 bases from V and 0 bases from J, with 9 bases in between. CDR3 loop: CSVIVSSYNEQFF. The CDR3, as DNA: TGCAGCGTCATAGTAAGCTCCTACAATGAGCAGTTCTTC.

The rearrangement uses TRBV2 and TRBJ2-3; tentatively, D is TRBD2 (6 bases). Germline lookup yields CDR1 SNHLY and CDR2 FYNNEI. Between the trimmed V and J ends, which lost 6 bases and 2 bases, there was a span of 12 bases. The CDR3 is made up of 14 amino acids. This chain's CDR3 is CASRGGTPTDTQYF. CDR3 nucleotides: TGTGCCAGCAGGGGCGGGACCCCCACAGATACGCAGTATTTT.

The rearrangement uses TRBV10-3 and TRBJ2-1; possibly TRBD2 for D (6 bases). The V end was cut by 0 bases, the J end by 9 bases, with 24 bases between. The CDR3 extends over 18 amino acids. The V gene's germline CDR1 is ENHRY and CDR2 SYGVKD. DNA for the CDR3: TGTGCCATCAGTGAGTCGGCGGGGACTCTCAGTTTCAGAATTGAGCAGTTCTTC. Encoded protein: CAISESAGTLSFRIEQFF.

V is TRBV28 and J is TRBJ1-4; D not certain. Trimming stripped 6 bases from V and 9 bases from J, with 17 bases between. The length of the CDR3 is 14 residues. Germline CDR1 is MDHEN and CDR2 is SYDVKM. CDR3 nucleotides: TGTGCCAGCAGCCCGGGCCCGGGAGGGCAAAAACTGTTTTTT. It encodes CASSPGPGGQKLFF.

J is TRBJ2-2 and V is TRBV28, with D possibly matching TRBD1 (6 bases). This CDR3 region has 16 residues. CDR1 and CDR2 (germline): MDHEN, SYDVKM. Trimming took 4 bases from V and 1 from J, leaving 13 bases between them. The CDR3 region has the DNA TGTGCCAGCAGTTCGACAGGAGAAATGAACACCGGGGAGCTGTTTTTT. As protein: CASSSTGEMNTGELFF.

This chain joins TRBV7-3 and TRBJ1-2, with D perhaps matching TRBD1 (5 bases). The CDR3 totals 14 residues. From germline, CDR1 is SGHTA and CDR2 FQGTGA. V was shortened by 4 bases and J by 8 bases, with 17 bases between the two germline ends. CDR3: CASSYGGARDGYTF. The CDR3 nucleotides are TGTGCCAGCAGCTACGGCGGGGCGAGGGACGGCTACACCTTC.

J is TRBJ2-7 and V is TRBV7-8, with D possibly matching TRBD1 (5 bases). CDR1 is SGHVS, CDR2 FQNEAQ, per germline. The germline V and J ends were trimmed by 0 bases and 5 bases, with 11 bases remaining between them. The CDR3 consists of 14 residues. As DNA, the CDR3 is TGTGCCAGCAGCTTAGCGCTCTGGGGCGACGAGCAGTACTTC. Its protein is CASSLALWGDEQYF.

This chain joins TRBV11-3 and TRBJ2-3; D is unclear. Germline V gene lookup returns CDR1 SGHNT and CDR2 YENEEA. Trimming took off 0 bases at V and 6 bases at J, with 4 bases between the two ends. The CDR3 runs 12 residues. In nucleotides, the CDR3 is TGTGCCAGCAGCTTAGACTCCGATACGCAGTATTTT. This sequence encodes CASSLDSDTQYF.

J is TRBJ2-7 and V is TRBV4-2; D perhaps matches TRBD1 (7 bases). Trimming took 1 base from V and 4 from J, leaving 14 bases between them. Per the germline V gene, CDR1 is LGHNA and CDR2 is YNFKEQ. CDR3 size: 15 residues. CDR3 DNA sequence: TGTGCCAGCAGCCAAGTCGGCAGGGGGGTTTACGAGCAGTACTTC. Translation: CASSQVGRGVYEQYF.

This CDR3 reads CASSLGLAEIHYNEQFF. The CDR3 region has the DNA TGTGCCAGCAGCTTGGGACTAGCGGAAATACACTACAATGAGCAGTTCTTC. The V gene is TRBV7-9, the J gene TRBJ2-1, with 11 bases lining up with TRBD2. The trim removed 3 bases at V and 3 bases at J, leaving 7 bases unmatched. The CDR3 has 17 amino acids. Germline V gene sequence: CDR1 SEHNR, CDR2 FQNEAQ (reference sequence).

The chain carries TRBV10-3 and TRBJ2-7; 9 nucleotides align to TRBD2. Trimming took 0 bases from V and 0 from J; bases not matched to a gene: 9. The CDR3 contains 18 residues. Germline CDR1 ENHRY, CDR2 SYGVKD. The CDR3 DNA is TGTGCCATCAGTGAGTCCAAATCTAGCGGGAAAGGCTCCTACGAGCAGTACTTC. This codes for CAISESKSSGKGSYEQYF.